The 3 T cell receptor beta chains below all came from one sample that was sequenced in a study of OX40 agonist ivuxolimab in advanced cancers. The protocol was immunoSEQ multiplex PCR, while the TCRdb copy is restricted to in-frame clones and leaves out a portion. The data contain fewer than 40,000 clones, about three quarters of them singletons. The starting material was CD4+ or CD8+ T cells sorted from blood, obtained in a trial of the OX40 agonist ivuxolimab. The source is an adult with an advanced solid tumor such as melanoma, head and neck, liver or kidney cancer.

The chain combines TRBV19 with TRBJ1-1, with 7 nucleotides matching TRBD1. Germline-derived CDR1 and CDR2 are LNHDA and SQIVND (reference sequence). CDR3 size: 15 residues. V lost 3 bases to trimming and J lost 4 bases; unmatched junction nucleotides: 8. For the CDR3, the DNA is TGTGCCAGTAGTATTGGACAGGCCCGGGGCACTGAAGCTTTCTTT. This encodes CASSIGQARGTEAFF.

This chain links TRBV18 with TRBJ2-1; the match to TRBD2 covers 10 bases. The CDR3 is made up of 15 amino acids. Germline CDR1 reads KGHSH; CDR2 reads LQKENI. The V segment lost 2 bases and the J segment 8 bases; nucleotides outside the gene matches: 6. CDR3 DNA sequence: TGTGCCAGCTCACCAGGAGCGGGAGGGTACGATGAGCAGTTCTTC. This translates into CASSPGAGGYDEQFF.

CDR3 protein: CASSYTGSEAFF. DNA of the CDR3: TGTGCCAGCAGTTACACAGGGAGTGAAGCTTTCTTT. The V gene is TRBV6-5, the J gene TRBJ1-1; D possibly corresponds to TRBD1 (6 bases). Trimming left V 2 bases short and J 7 bases short, with 8 bases between. The CDR3 sequence is 12 residues long. Looked up from germline, CDR1 is MNHEY and CDR2 is SVGAGI.